Listed below are T cell receptor beta chains from one sample, sequenced in a study of OX40 agonist ivuxolimab in advanced cancers. The method was immunoSEQ multiplex PCR; TCRdb's version includes in-frame clones alone and lacks a portion of them. The sample has some 10,000 clones, around 79% seen once. Sequenced here: CD4+ or CD8+ T cells sorted from blood, sampled in a trial of the OX40 agonist ivuxolimab. The receptors come from an adult with an advanced solid tumor such as melanoma, head and neck, liver or kidney cancer. Both conserved end residues are part of each CDR3. A D gene is named only where the DNA matches it firmly. Only part of the rows carry a size: once, few, many, or a class if the clone is expanded.

CDR3 protein: CASSPRLAGEQDTQYF
CDR3 DNA: TGTGCCAGCAGCCCCCGACTAGCGGGAGAGCAAGATACGCAGTATTTT
J gene: TRBJ2-3
D gene: TRBD2
V gene: TRBV11-3
clone size: NA

CDR3 protein: CASSGLAGGTDTQYF
CDR3 DNA: TGTGCCAGCAGTGGGCTAGCGGGGGGCACAGATACGCAGTATTTT
J gene: TRBJ2-3
D gene: TRBD2
V gene: TRBV6-4
clone size: few

CDR3 protein: CASSVGLTGTGNTIYF
CDR3 DNA: TGTGCCAGCAGCGTAGGCCTCACCGGGACTGGAAACACCATATATTTT
J gene: TRBJ1-3
D gene: NA
V gene: TRBV9
clone size: once

CDR3 protein: CASSLDPAYEQFF
CDR3 DNA: TGTGCCAGCAGCCTAGACCCCGCGTATGAGCAGTTCTTC
J gene: TRBJ2-1
D gene: NA
V gene: TRBV7-3
clone size: NA

CDR3 protein: CASSVEPLAWVPGDEQFF
CDR3 DNA: TGTGCCAGCAGCGTAGAGCCTCTTGCGTGGGTCCCAGGGGATGAGCAGTTCTTC
J gene: TRBJ2-1
D gene: NA
V gene: TRBV9
clone size: NA

CDR3 protein: CASSIAPYKTPNTEAFF
CDR3 DNA: TGTGCCAGTAGTATCGCCCCATACAAAACACCGAACACTGAAGCTTTCTTT
J gene: TRBJ1-1
D gene: NA
V gene: TRBV19
clone size: NA

CDR3 protein: CASSVPSGQGVTGANVLTF
CDR3 DNA: TGTGCCAGCAGCGTACCTTCAGGACAGGGGGTAACTGGGGCCAACGTCCTGACTTTC
J gene: TRBJ2-6
D gene: TRBD1
V gene: TRBV9
clone size: NA

CDR3 protein: CASSPSGQGEVGSPLHF
CDR3 DNA: TGTGCCAGCAGCCCGTCGGGACAGGGGGAAGTTGGTTCACCCCTCCACTTT
J gene: TRBJ1-6
D gene: TRBD1
V gene: TRBV13
clone size: once

CDR3 protein: CASSLEDRATETQYF
CDR3 DNA: TGTGCCAGCAGCTTGGAGGACAGGGCTACAGAGACCCAGTACTTC
J gene: TRBJ2-5
D gene: TRBD1
V gene: TRBV5-8
clone size: NA

CDR3 protein: CASSQALTGREQYF
CDR3 DNA: TGCGCCAGCAGCCAAGCGCTTACGGGGCGCGAGCAGTACTTC
J gene: TRBJ2-7
D gene: NA
V gene: TRBV4-3
clone size: NA

CDR3 protein: CASSVRDGGSYEQYF
CDR3 DNA: TGTGCCAGCAGTGTCCGGGACGGAGGTAGTTACGAGCAGTACTTC
J gene: TRBJ2-7
D gene: NA
V gene: TRBV25-1
clone size: NA

CDR3 protein: CASDPIGVGYSNTDTQYF
CDR3 DNA: TGTGCCAGCGATCCCATTGGGGTCGGGTATTCCAACACAGATACGCAGTATTTT
J gene: TRBJ2-3
D gene: NA
V gene: TRBV7-8
clone size: NA

CDR3 protein: CAILGVSYEQYF
CDR3 DNA: TGTGCCATTTTGGGGGTCTCCTACGAGCAGTACTTC
J gene: TRBJ2-7
D gene: NA
V gene: TRBV7-9
clone size: NA

CDR3 protein: CASRTGAGHEQFF
CDR3 DNA: TGTGCCAGCAGAACAGGGGCTGGCCATGAGCAGTTCTTC
J gene: TRBJ2-1
D gene: TRBD1
V gene: TRBV5-5
clone size: NA

CDR3 protein: CASSHTVDRDVDTQYF
CDR3 DNA: TGCGCCAGCAGCCATACTGTTGACAGGGATGTAGATACGCAGTATTTT
J gene: TRBJ2-3
D gene: TRBD1
V gene: TRBV4-1
clone size: NA

CDR3 protein: CASSQVFQETQYF
CDR3 DNA: TGTGCCAGCAGCCAAGTTTTCCAAGAGACCCAGTACTTC
J gene: TRBJ2-5
D gene: NA
V gene: TRBV25-1
clone size: NA

CDR3 protein: CASNLRDEAFF
CDR3 DNA: TGTGCCAGCAACCTCAGGGACGAAGCTTTCTTT
J gene: TRBJ1-1
D gene: NA
V gene: TRBV5-5
clone size: NA

CDR3 protein: CASSKFSETQYF
CDR3 DNA: TGTGCCAGCAGCAAGTTTTCAGAGACCCAGTACTTC
J gene: TRBJ2-5
D gene: NA
V gene: TRBV7-9
clone size: NA

CDR3 protein: CASSHPSSGDLYEQYF
CDR3 DNA: TGTGCCAGCAGCCATCCCTCCTCGGGGGATCTCTACGAGCAGTACTTC
J gene: TRBJ2-7
D gene: NA
V gene: TRBV7-9
clone size: NA

CDR3 protein: CASRRQGAGNQPQHF
CDR3 DNA: TGTGCCAGCAGACGACAGGGGGCAGGCAATCAGCCCCAGCATTTT
J gene: TRBJ1-5
D gene: TRBD1
V gene: TRBV2
clone size: NA

CDR3 protein: CASSYGPGAGEPQHF
CDR3 DNA: TGTGCCAGCAGTTACGGGCCCGGGGCGGGCGAGCCCCAGCATTTT
J gene: TRBJ1-5
D gene: NA
V gene: TRBV6-5
clone size: NA

CDR3 protein: CASSMKGLTSYEQYF
CDR3 DNA: TGTGCCAGTAGTATGAAGGGCTTAACCTCCTACGAGCAGTACTTC
J gene: TRBJ2-7
D gene: NA
V gene: TRBV19
clone size: NA

CDR3 protein: CASSERDEQFF
CDR3 DNA: TGTGCCAGCAGTGAAAGGGATGAGCAGTTCTTC
J gene: TRBJ2-1
D gene: NA
V gene: TRBV2
clone size: NA

CDR3 protein: CASSLGITYEQYF
CDR3 DNA: TGTGCCAGCAGCTTGGGGATTACCTACGAGCAGTACTTC
J gene: TRBJ2-7
D gene: NA
V gene: TRBV7-9
clone size: NA

CDR3 protein: CASSPPGGAGNTDTQYF
CDR3 DNA: TGCGCCAGCAGCCCTCCTGGGGGGGCCGGGAACACAGATACGCAGTATTTT
J gene: TRBJ2-3
D gene: NA
V gene: TRBV4-1
clone size: NA

CDR3 protein: CASSETGFNQPQHF
CDR3 DNA: TGTGCCAGCAGTGAGACAGGGTTCAATCAGCCCCAGCATTTT
J gene: TRBJ1-5
D gene: TRBD1
V gene: TRBV6-1
clone size: NA

CDR3 protein: CASSSWTSGVSYEQYF
CDR3 DNA: TGTGCCAGCAGTTCCTGGACTAGCGGGGTTTCCTACGAGCAGTACTTC
J gene: TRBJ2-7
D gene: TRBD2
V gene: TRBV28
clone size: NA

CDR3 protein: CASRQAGEAYEQYF
CDR3 DNA: TGTGCCAGCAGACAAGCGGGTGAAGCCTACGAGCAGTACTTC
J gene: TRBJ2-7
D gene: NA
V gene: TRBV6-1
clone size: once

CDR3 protein: CASSLDTSGTYEQYF
CDR3 DNA: TGTGCCAGCAGCTTAGACACTAGCGGGACCTACGAGCAGTACTTC
J gene: TRBJ2-7
D gene: TRBD2
V gene: TRBV11-2
clone size: NA

CDR3 protein: CASGEGTAGQSRANVLTF
CDR3 DNA: TGTGCTAGTGGTGAGGGGACTGCAGGACAAAGTCGGGCCAACGTCCTGACTTTC
J gene: TRBJ2-6
D gene: NA
V gene: TRBV12-5
clone size: NA

CDR3 protein: CASSLGVLGEQFF
CDR3 DNA: TGTGCCAGCAGCTTAGGGGTCCTCGGTGAGCAGTTCTTC
J gene: TRBJ2-1
D gene: NA
V gene: TRBV7-3
clone size: NA

CDR3 protein: CASNSGLEGPSTGELFF
CDR3 DNA: TGTGCCAGTAACTCGGGACTAGAAGGTCCGAGCACCGGGGAGCTGTTTTTT
J gene: TRBJ2-2
D gene: TRBD2
V gene: TRBV19
clone size: NA

CDR3 protein: CASSLAGVVYNEQFF
CDR3 DNA: TGTGCCAGCAGTTTAGCGGGGGTGGTCTACAATGAGCAGTTCTTC
J gene: TRBJ2-1
D gene: TRBD2
V gene: TRBV27
clone size: NA

CDR3 protein: CASSQDATTYEQYF
CDR3 DNA: TGCGCCAGCAGCCAAGATGCCACGACCTACGAGCAGTACTTC
J gene: TRBJ2-7
D gene: NA
V gene: TRBV4-3
clone size: NA

CDR3 protein: CASRPGTGLNTEAFF
CDR3 DNA: TGTGCCAGCAGACCCGGGACAGGTCTGAACACTGAAGCTTTCTTT
J gene: TRBJ1-1
D gene: TRBD1
V gene: TRBV2
clone size: NA

CDR3 protein: CASSLGPGFLNEKLFF
CDR3 DNA: TGTGCCAGCAGCTTGGGGCCGGGTTTCCTCAATGAAAAACTGTTTTTT
J gene: TRBJ1-4
D gene: NA
V gene: TRBV7-9
clone size: NA

CDR3 protein: CASSHGTGPSIEQYF
CDR3 DNA: TGTGCCAGCAGTCATGGGACAGGGCCAAGTATCGAGCAGTACTTC
J gene: TRBJ2-7
D gene: TRBD1
V gene: TRBV6-5
clone size: NA

CDR3 protein: CASSGGPAEAFF
CDR3 DNA: TGTGCCAGCAGCGGGGGGCCGGCTGAAGCTTTCTTT
J gene: TRBJ1-1
D gene: NA
V gene: TRBV27
clone size: NA

CDR3 protein: CASSGRGGTSTDTQYF
CDR3 DNA: TGTGCCAGCAGCGGGAGGGGAGGGACTAGCACAGATACGCAGTATTTT
J gene: TRBJ2-3
D gene: TRBD2
V gene: TRBV7-9
clone size: NA

CDR3 protein: CASSISETSPYKNEQFF
CDR3 DNA: TGTGCCAGCAGCATCTCGGAGACTAGCCCCTATAAGAATGAGCAGTTCTTC
J gene: TRBJ2-1
D gene: NA
V gene: TRBV21-1
clone size: NA

CDR3 protein: CASMVPGSYEQYF
CDR3 DNA: TGTGCCAGTATGGTGCCAGGGTCCTACGAGCAGTACTTC
J gene: TRBJ2-7
D gene: NA
V gene: TRBV19
clone size: NA

CDR3 protein: CASSAPWTDSNQPQHF
CDR3 DNA: TGTGCCAGTAGTGCACCTTGGACAGATAGCAATCAGCCCCAGCATTTT
J gene: TRBJ1-5
D gene: NA
V gene: TRBV19
clone size: NA

CDR3 protein: CASSLSPSYEQYF
CDR3 DNA: TGTGCCAGCAGCTTATCCCCCTCCTACGAGCAGTACTTC
J gene: TRBJ2-7
D gene: NA
V gene: TRBV7-9
clone size: NA

CDR3 protein: CASSFSGNRYEQYF
CDR3 DNA: TGTGCCAGCAGCTTTAGCGGGAATCGATACGAGCAGTACTTC
J gene: TRBJ2-7
D gene: TRBD2
V gene: TRBV5-5
clone size: NA

CDR3 protein: CASSINWGYEQYF
CDR3 DNA: TGTGCCAGTAGTATCAATTGGGGCTACGAGCAGTACTTC
J gene: TRBJ2-7
D gene: NA
V gene: TRBV19
clone size: NA

CDR3 protein: CASSDQGGISYNEQFF
CDR3 DNA: TGTGCCAGCAGCGACCAAGGGGGCATCTCCTACAATGAGCAGTTCTTC
J gene: TRBJ2-1
D gene: TRBD1
V gene: TRBV9
clone size: NA

CDR3 protein: CASSQGYEDRGDEQYF
CDR3 DNA: TGCGCCAGCAGCCAGGGGTATGAGGACAGGGGCGACGAGCAGTACTTC
J gene: TRBJ2-7
D gene: TRBD1
V gene: TRBV4-3
clone size: NA

CDR3 protein: CASSQVTGAGGASTDTQYF
CDR3 DNA: TGTGCCAGCAGCCAAGTTACTGGAGCGGGCGGAGCTAGCACAGATACGCAGTATTTT
J gene: TRBJ2-3
D gene: NA
V gene: TRBV14
clone size: NA

CDR3 protein: CASSDGQGASEQYF
CDR3 DNA: TGTGCCAGCAGTGACGGACAGGGGGCTAGCGAGCAGTACTTC
J gene: TRBJ2-7
D gene: TRBD1
V gene: TRBV6-5
clone size: once

CDR3 protein: CASSLSFRQPQHF
CDR3 DNA: TGTGCCAGCAGTTTATCGTTTCGTCAGCCCCAGCATTTT
J gene: TRBJ1-5
D gene: NA
V gene: TRBV27
clone size: few

CDR3 protein: CASSLTTGENTEAFF
CDR3 DNA: TGTGCCAGCAGTTTAACCACAGGAGAGAACACTGAAGCTTTCTTT
J gene: TRBJ1-1
D gene: NA
V gene: TRBV27
clone size: NA

CDR3 protein: CAISESGTSAYEQYF
CDR3 DNA: TGTGCCATCAGTGAGTCGGGGACTAGCGCCTACGAGCAGTACTTC
J gene: TRBJ2-7
D gene: TRBD2
V gene: TRBV10-3
clone size: NA

CDR3 protein: CASRVTGNSNQPQHF
CDR3 DNA: TGTGCCAGCAGGGTGACAGGGAATAGCAATCAGCCCCAGCATTTT
J gene: TRBJ1-5
D gene: TRBD1
V gene: TRBV2
clone size: NA

CDR3 protein: CAWDVISGANVLTF
CDR3 DNA: TGTGCCTGGGACGTGATCTCTGGGGCCAACGTCCTGACTTTC
J gene: TRBJ2-6
D gene: NA
V gene: TRBV30
clone size: NA

CDR3 protein: CSAGLAGRNTDTQYF
CDR3 DNA: TGCAGCGCGGGACTAGCGGGGAGGAACACAGATACGCAGTATTTT
J gene: TRBJ2-3
D gene: TRBD2
V gene: TRBV29-1
clone size: NA

CDR3 protein: CASSEQDSEQYF
CDR3 DNA: TGTGCCAGCAGTGAACAAGATTCCGAGCAGTACTTC
J gene: TRBJ2-7
D gene: NA
V gene: TRBV25-1
clone size: NA

CDR3 protein: CASSDPGTVYGYTF
CDR3 DNA: TGTGCCAGCAGCGACCCGGGGACAGTCTATGGCTACACCTTC
J gene: TRBJ1-2
D gene: TRBD1
V gene: TRBV5-5
clone size: NA